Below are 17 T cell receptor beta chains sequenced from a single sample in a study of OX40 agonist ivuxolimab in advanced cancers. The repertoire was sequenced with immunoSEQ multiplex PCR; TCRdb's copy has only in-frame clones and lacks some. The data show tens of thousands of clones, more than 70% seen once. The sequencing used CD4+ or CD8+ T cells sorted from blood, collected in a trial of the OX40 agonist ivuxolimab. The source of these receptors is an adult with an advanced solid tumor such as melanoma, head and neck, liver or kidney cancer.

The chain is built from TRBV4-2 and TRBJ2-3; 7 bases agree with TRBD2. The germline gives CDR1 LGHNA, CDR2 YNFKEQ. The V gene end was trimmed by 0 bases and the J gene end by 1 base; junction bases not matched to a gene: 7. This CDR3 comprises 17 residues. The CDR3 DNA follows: TGTGCCAGCAGCCAAGATCGCAGGGCGGGGGGCACAGATACGCAGTATTTT. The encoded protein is CASSQDRRAGGTDTQYF.

This CDR3 is CASSISGGREQYF. The DNA for the CDR3 is TGTGCCAGTAGTATATCAGGGGGGCGCGAGCAGTACTTC. The V call is TRBV19, the J call TRBJ2-7, with a tentative D call TRBD1 (7 bases). The germline V and J ends were trimmed by 2 bases and 6 bases, with 11 bases remaining between them. The CDR3 runs 13 residues. Germline CDR1 and CDR2: LNHDA and SQIVND (reference sequence).

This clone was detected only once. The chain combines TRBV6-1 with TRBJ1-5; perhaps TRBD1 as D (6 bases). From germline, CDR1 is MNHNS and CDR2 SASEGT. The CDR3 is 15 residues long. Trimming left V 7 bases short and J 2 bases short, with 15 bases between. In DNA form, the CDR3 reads TGTGCCAGCATACCCGCGGGGGCCCGCAATCAGCCCCAGCATTTT. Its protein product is CASIPAGARNQPQHF.

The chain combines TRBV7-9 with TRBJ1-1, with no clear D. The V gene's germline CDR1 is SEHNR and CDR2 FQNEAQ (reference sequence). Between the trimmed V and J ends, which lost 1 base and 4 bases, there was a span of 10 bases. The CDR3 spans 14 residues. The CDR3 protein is CASSLDLAGTEAFF. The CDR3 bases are TGTGCCAGCAGCTTAGATTTGGCGGGCACTGAAGCTTTCTTT.

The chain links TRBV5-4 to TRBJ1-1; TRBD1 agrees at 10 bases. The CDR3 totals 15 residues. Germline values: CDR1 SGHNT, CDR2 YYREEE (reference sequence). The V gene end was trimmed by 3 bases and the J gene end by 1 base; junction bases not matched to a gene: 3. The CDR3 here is CASSWGTGENTEAFF. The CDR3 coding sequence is TGTGCCAGCAGCTGGGGGACAGGGGAGAACACTGAAGCTTTCTTT.

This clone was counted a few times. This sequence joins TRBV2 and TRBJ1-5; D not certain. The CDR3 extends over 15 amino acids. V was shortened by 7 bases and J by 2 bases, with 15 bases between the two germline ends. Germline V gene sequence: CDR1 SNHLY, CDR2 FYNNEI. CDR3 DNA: TGTGCCAGCAACTCTCCGGTCGCAGGCAATCAGCCCCAGCATTTT. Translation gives CASNSPVAGNQPQHF.

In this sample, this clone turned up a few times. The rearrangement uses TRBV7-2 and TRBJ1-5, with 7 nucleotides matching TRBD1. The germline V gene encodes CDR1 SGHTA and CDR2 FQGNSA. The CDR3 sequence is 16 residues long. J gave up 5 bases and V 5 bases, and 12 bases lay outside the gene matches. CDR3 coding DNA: TGTGCCAGCAGCCCCGGGGGCAGGGGGTATCATCAGCCCCAGCATTTT. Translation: CASSPGGRGYHQPQHF. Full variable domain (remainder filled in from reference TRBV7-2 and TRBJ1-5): GAGVSQSPSNKVTEKGKDVELRCDPISGHTALYWYRQSLGQGLEFLIYFQGNSAPDKSGLPSDRFSAERTGGSVSTLTIQRTQQEDSAVYLCASSPGGRGYHQPQHFGDGTRLSIL.

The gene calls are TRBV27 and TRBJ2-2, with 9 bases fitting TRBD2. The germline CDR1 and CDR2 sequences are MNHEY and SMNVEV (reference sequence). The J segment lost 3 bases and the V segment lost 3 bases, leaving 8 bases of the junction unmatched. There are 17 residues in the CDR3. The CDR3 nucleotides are TGTGCCAGCAGTTTTAGGCTAGCGGGGACCCACACCGGGGAGCTGTTTTTT. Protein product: CASSFRLAGTHTGELFF.

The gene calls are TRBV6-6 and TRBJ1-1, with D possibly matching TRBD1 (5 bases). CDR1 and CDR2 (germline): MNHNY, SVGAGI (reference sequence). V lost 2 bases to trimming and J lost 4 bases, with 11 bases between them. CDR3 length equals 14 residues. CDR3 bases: TGTGCCAGCAGTTACGGCAGGGTTGGCACTGAAGCTTTCTTT. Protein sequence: CASSYGRVGTEAFF.

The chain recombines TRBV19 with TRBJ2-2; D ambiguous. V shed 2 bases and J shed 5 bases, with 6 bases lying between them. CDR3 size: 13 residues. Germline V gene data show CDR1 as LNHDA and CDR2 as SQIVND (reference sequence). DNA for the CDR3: TGTGCCAGTAGTATAACAGTTACCGGGGAGCTGTTTTTT. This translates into CASSITVTGELFF.

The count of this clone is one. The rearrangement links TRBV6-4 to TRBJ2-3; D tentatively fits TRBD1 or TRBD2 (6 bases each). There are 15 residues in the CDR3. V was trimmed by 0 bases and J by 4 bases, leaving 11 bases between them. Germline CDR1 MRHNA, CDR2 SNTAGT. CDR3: CASSDSKGGSDTQYF. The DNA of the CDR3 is TGTGCCAGCAGTGACTCTAAGGGGGGTTCAGATACGCAGTATTTT.

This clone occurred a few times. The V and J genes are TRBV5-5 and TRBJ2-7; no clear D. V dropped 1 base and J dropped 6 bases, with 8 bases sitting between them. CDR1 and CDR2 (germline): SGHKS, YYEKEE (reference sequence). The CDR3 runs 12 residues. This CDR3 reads CASSLLRSEQYF. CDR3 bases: TGTGCCAGCAGCTTGCTACGATCCGAGCAGTACTTC.

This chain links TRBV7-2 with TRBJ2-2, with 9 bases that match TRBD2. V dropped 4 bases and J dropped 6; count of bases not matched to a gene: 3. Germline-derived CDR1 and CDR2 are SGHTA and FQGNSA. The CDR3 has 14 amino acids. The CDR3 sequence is CASSSWTSAGELFF. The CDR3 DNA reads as TGTGCCAGCAGCTCGTGGACTAGCGCCGGGGAGCTGTTTTTT.

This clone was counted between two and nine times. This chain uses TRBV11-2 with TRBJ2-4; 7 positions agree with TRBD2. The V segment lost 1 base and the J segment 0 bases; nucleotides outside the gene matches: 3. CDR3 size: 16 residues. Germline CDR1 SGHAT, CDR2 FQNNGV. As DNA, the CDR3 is TGTGCCAGCAGCTTAGGGACGGGAGGAGCCAAAAACATTCAGTACTTC. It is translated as CASSLGTGGAKNIQYF.

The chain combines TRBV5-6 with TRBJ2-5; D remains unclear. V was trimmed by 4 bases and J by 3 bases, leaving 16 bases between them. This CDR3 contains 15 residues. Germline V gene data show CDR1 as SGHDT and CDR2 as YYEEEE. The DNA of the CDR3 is TGTGCCAGCAGCCCCGATCTTAAAAGAGAAGAGACCCAGTACTTC. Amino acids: CASSPDLKREETQYF.

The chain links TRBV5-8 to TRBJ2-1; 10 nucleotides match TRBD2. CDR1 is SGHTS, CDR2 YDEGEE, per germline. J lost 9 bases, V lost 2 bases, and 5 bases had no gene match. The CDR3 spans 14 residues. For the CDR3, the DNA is TGTGCCAGCAGCTTTATAGCGGGGGGCGGTGAGCAGTTCTTC. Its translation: CASSFIAGGGEQFF.

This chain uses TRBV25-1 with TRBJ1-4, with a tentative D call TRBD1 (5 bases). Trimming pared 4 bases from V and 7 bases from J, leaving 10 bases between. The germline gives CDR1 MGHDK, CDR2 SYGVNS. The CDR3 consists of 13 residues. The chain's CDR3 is CASSAGGGEKLFF. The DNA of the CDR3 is TGTGCCAGCAGTGCTGGGGGAGGTGAAAAACTGTTTTTT.